One sample yielded the 32 T cell receptor beta chains listed below, sequenced in a study of blood T cells in healthy people across ages. With a J-beta primer mix and a sample-barcoded 5' primer, a second PCR ran about 7 to 12 cycles. TCRdb passed the 5' RACE reads through MiXCR, listing each CDR3 protein once. The sample comprises about 640,000 distinct CDR3 sequences, about 28% of which are singletons, and around 16% rests with the top ten. Source material: blood. These receptors all stem from a woman older than 75 in good health.

Ten or more counts support this clonotype. The V gene is TRBV7-2, the J gene TRBJ1-4, with TRBD1 identical over 7 bases. Trimming at V came to 5 bases and at J to 5 bases, leaving 8 bases not matched to a gene. CDR1 and CDR2 (germline): SGHTA, FQGNSA. There are 15 residues in the CDR3. This chain's CDR3 is CASSRGTAVNEKLFF. CDR3 coding DNA: TGTGCCAGCAGCCGGGGGACAGCGGTAAATGAAAAACTGTTTTTT.

The sample holds a few counts of this clonotype. This rearrangement joins TRBV7-9 to TRBJ2-2; D not resolved. Germline loops: CDR1 SEHNR, CDR2 FQNEAQ (reference sequence). CDR3 length: 13 amino acids. The V end lost 9 bases, the J end lost 0 bases, and 8 bases lay between the germline ends. DNA for the CDR3: TGTGCCAGTGTAGACACGAACACCGGGGAGCTGTTTTTT. It is translated as CASVDTNTGELFF.

This clonotype was seen many times. In nucleotides, the CDR3 is TGCAGTGCTTCCTCCGGGACATTCCCTGGGGAGACCCAGTACTTC. Translated: CSASSGTFPGETQYF. The chain recombines TRBV20-1 with TRBJ2-5, with D perhaps TRBD1 (6 bases). This CDR3 is built from 15 residues. V dropped 5 bases and J dropped 5 bases, with 21 bases sitting between them. Germline-derived CDR1 and CDR2 are DFQATT and SNEGSKA (reference sequence).

The chain is built from TRBV7-2 and TRBJ1-4; possible D gene TRBD1, 5 bases. Germline V lookup: CDR1 SGHTA, CDR2 FQGNSA. The CDR3 sequence is 14 residues long. Trimming cost V 6 bases and J 8 bases, with 16 bases left between them. The chain's CDR3 is CASRPGGSGEKLFF. In DNA form, the CDR3 reads TGTGCCAGCAGACCCGGGGGGTCGGGAGAAAAACTGTTTTTT.

To note about this clonotype: This may come from a read error, since a much larger clone is one base off. The gene calls are TRBV6-5 and TRBJ2-3; D remains unclear. CDR3 length equals 14 residues. Germline V CDR1 and CDR2: MNHEY, SVGAGI. The CDR3 spells CASAVSASADMQYF. The CDR3 DNA reads as TGTGCCAGCGCTGTTTCCGCGAGCGCAGATATGCAGTATTTT.

CDR3 bases: TGTGCCAGCAGCCTCGGGAACGGGAGAGCAGATACGCAGTATTTT. Protein sequence: CASSLGNGRADTQYF. The chain employs TRBV7-9 and TRBJ2-3, with TRBD2 as a possible D gene (6 bases). This CDR3 is 15 amino acids long. Germline values: CDR1 SEHNR, CDR2 FQNEAQ (reference sequence). V was cut by 5 bases and J by 4 bases, with 16 bases left in between. Using reference TRBV7-9 and TRBJ2-3 for the parts outside the CDR3, the full variable domain is DTGVSQNPRHKITKRGQNVTFRCDPISEHNRLYWYRQTLGQGPEFLTYFQNEAQLEKSRLLSDRFSAERPKGSFSTLEIQRTEQGDSAMYLCASSLGNGRADTQYFGPGTRLTVL.

Note on this clonotype: A much more abundant neighbour one base away suggests this may be a read error. This chain joins TRBV7-9 and TRBJ2-5, with 8 bases that match TRBD2. Germline V gives CDR1 SEHNR, CDR2 FQNEAQ (reference sequence). CDR3 length equals 14 residues. With 5 bases clipped from V and 2 bases from J, the junction kept 4 bases outside the gene matches. The CDR3 DNA is TGTGCCAGCAGCCCACTAGCGGTGCAAGAGACCCAGTACTTC. Its translation: CASSPLAVQETQYF.

Comment on this clonotype: This may come from a read error, since a much larger clone is one base off. This chain uses TRBV7-6 with TRBJ2-5, with 12 bases that match TRBD1. The last part of the DNA fits TRBJ2-7 better; the J call may be wrong. The CDR3 has 14 residues. Per the germline V gene, CDR1 is SGHVS and CDR2 is FNYEAQ. The CDR3 DNA reads TGTGCCAGCAGCTCCGGGACAGGGGGCCGCGAGCAGTACTTC. This sequence encodes CASSSGTGGREQYF.

This clonotype was recorded many times. V gene TRBV7-2 combines with J gene TRBJ1-2; possibly TRBD1 for D (5 bases). The CDR3 is 15 residues long. With 4 bases removed from V and 5 bases from J, the gap between germline ends came to 17 bases. CDR1 and CDR2 (germline): SGHTA, FQGNSA. The DNA of the CDR3 is TGTGCCAGCAGCTCCGGGGGTTTTAAAGGGTATGGCTACACCTTC. Protein: CASSSGGFKGYGYTF.

Details on this clonotype: A much larger clone is a single base away; this may be a read error. The chain combines TRBV18 with TRBJ2-6, with D tentatively TRBD2 (5 bases). Germline V gives CDR1 KGHSH, CDR2 LQKENI. The CDR3 has 16 residues. DNA for the CDR3: TGTGCCAGCTCAGAGGGTACAATCGCTGGGACCAACGTCCTGACTTTC. Its protein product is CASSEGTIAGTNVLTF.

This clonotype was found many times. V and J are TRBV5-4 and TRBJ2-3, with 7 bases aligning to TRBD1. J was trimmed by 4 bases and V by 10 bases; bases with no gene match: 12. The V gene's germline CDR1 is SGHNT and CDR2 YYREEE (reference sequence). The CDR3 totals 14 residues. This chain's CDR3 is CAGSGGRSPDTQYF. CDR3 nucleotide sequence: TGTGCCGGATCAGGGGGTAGAAGTCCAGATACGCAGTATTTT.

V usage is TRBV7-2 and J usage is TRBJ2-7, with 8 bases identical to TRBD1. In germline, CDR1 is SGHTA, CDR2 FQGNSA. The V and J ends lost 4 bases and 2 bases, in that order; junction bases with no gene match: 4. The CDR3 length is 14 residues. The CDR3, as DNA: TGTGCCAGCAGCTCGGACAGGGCCGCCTACGAGCAGTACTTC. It is translated as CASSSDRAAYEQYF.

This clonotype was recorded at least ten times. The V gene is TRBV5-6, the J gene TRBJ2-7; 10 bases match TRBD1. This CDR3 is 14 amino acids long. The V segment lost 3 bases and the J segment 7 bases; nucleotides outside the gene matches: 7. In germline, CDR1 is SGHDT, CDR2 YYEEEE. CDR3 sequence: CASSYGTGVGEQYF. In DNA form, the CDR3 reads TGTGCCAGCAGCTACGGGACAGGGGTAGGGGAGCAGTACTTC.

This clonotype was picked up a small number of times. The chain couples TRBV5-1 to TRBJ2-1, with D perhaps matching TRBD1 or TRBD2 (5 bases each). V lost 5 bases, J lost 6 bases, and 21 bases lay in between. Germline V lookup: CDR1 SGHRS, CDR2 YFSETQ. CDR3 length: 16 residues. CDR3 region: CASRSPGTKISNEQFF. CDR3 nucleotides: TGCGCCAGCAGGTCCCCCGGGACCAAAATTAGCAATGAGCAGTTCTTC.

This clonotype was observed many times. The J gene is TRBJ2-1, the V gene TRBV20-1; 11 positions match TRBD1. Trimming cost V 5 bases and J 3 bases; bases outside gene matches: 6. Germline CDR1 DFQATT, CDR2 SNEGSKA (reference sequence). The CDR3 runs 15 residues. Here the CDR3 reads CSAPGQGGGYNEQFF. CDR3 sequence (DNA): TGCAGTGCTCCGGGACAGGGGGGCGGCTACAATGAGCAGTTCTTC.

This clonotype was counted at least ten times. This chain links TRBV5-1 with TRBJ2-5; D remains unclear. Germline-derived CDR1 and CDR2 are SGHRS and YFSETQ. The CDR3 is made up of 13 amino acids. V lost 2 bases and J 3 bases, leaving 8 bases between the germline ends. This CDR3 is CASSFGTEETQYF. The DNA for the CDR3 is TGCGCCAGCAGCTTCGGCACGGAAGAGACCCAGTACTTC.

This clonotype was counted ten times or more. The V and J genes are TRBV6-1 and TRBJ1-4; no firm D call. This CDR3 spans 14 amino acids. Germline values: CDR1 MNHNS, CDR2 SASEGT. Trimming removed 3 bases at V and 8 bases at J, with 13 bases between. CDR3 region: CASSEDVGWEKLFF. CDR3 DNA sequence: TGTGCCAGCAGTGAGGACGTCGGATGGGAAAAACTGTTTTTT.

This clonotype was recorded many times. This chain links TRBV3-1 with TRBJ2-7, with D possibly matching TRBD1 (6 bases). V lost 1 base to trimming and J lost 3 bases, with 13 bases between them. The CDR3 extends over 15 amino acids. Germline V gene sequence: CDR1 LGHDT, CDR2 YNNKEL (reference sequence). CDR3 in amino acids: CASSQGLQGNYEQYF. The CDR3 DNA reads TGTGCCAGCAGCCAAGGGCTACAGGGTAACTACGAGCAGTACTTC.

The CDR3 nucleotides are TGTGCCAGCAGCTTATCAACGGCAAACATTCAGTACTTC. Translating gives CASSLSTANIQYF. The chain couples TRBV7-9 to TRBJ2-4; D gene ambiguous. Germline CDR1 and CDR2: SEHNR and FQNEAQ (reference sequence). V was pared by 2 bases and J by 6 bases, with 8 bases between. This CDR3 has 13 amino acids.

As for this clonotype: A much larger clone sits a single nucleotide away, making a read error possible. The chain joins TRBV29-1 to TRBJ2-3, with D maybe TRBD2 (6 bases). Germline V gives CDR1 SQVTM, CDR2 ANQGSEA. The CDR3 has 13 residues. CDR3 DNA sequence: TGCAGCGCATTGGCCGGGAGTCGAGATGCGCAGTATTTT. Its protein product is CSALAGSRDAQYF.

This clonotype was detected many times. The J gene is TRBJ2-4, the V gene TRBV7-2; D possibly matches TRBD1 or TRBD2 (5 bases each). Per germline, CDR1 SGHTA and CDR2 FQGNSA. V lost 4 bases to trimming and J lost 0 bases, with 7 bases between them. The CDR3 has 14 residues. CDR3 protein: CASSSGTAKNIQYF. DNA for the CDR3: TGTGCCAGCAGCTCCGGGACAGCCAAAAACATTCAGTACTTC. Filled out from reference TRBV7-2 and TRBJ2-4, the complete variable domain reads GAGVSQSPSNKVTEKGKDVELRCDPISGHTALYWYRQSLGQGLEFLIYFQGNSAPDKSGLPSDRFSAERTGGSVSTLTIQRTQQEDSAVYLCASSSGTAKNIQYFGAGTRLSVL.

This clonotype was found many times. This chain joins TRBV12-3 or TRBV12-4 and TRBJ2-1; 8 bases are a match to TRBD2. The CDR3 is 16 residues long. Trimming at V came to 3 bases and at J to 2 bases, leaving 6 bases not matched to a gene. CDR3 coding DNA: TGTGCCAGCAGTTTTGCACTAGCGGCAACCTACAATGAGCAGTTCTTC. Translation gives CASSFALAATYNEQFF.

This clonotype has a count of ten or more. The CDR3 coding sequence is TGTGCCAGCAGCCAAGCTGGGGAGGGAGGAGTAACCCAGTACTTC. Translated, it gives CASSQAGEGGVTQYF. The gene calls are TRBV3-1 and TRBJ2-7; TRBD2 agrees at 7 bases. Germline assignment: CDR1 LGHDT and CDR2 YNNKEL (reference sequence). This CDR3 comprises 15 residues. V lost 1 base to trimming and J lost 10 bases; unmatched junction nucleotides: 13.

There are many counts of this clonotype. The chain has TRBV5-1 and TRBJ2-5, with 7 bases that match TRBD2. The V gene end was trimmed by 2 bases and the J gene end by 2 bases; junction bases not matched to a gene: 9. Germline V gene data show CDR1 as SGHRS and CDR2 as YFSETQ. The CDR3 runs 16 residues. CDR3 sequence reads: CASSLGGAGEQETQYF. The CDR3 nucleotides read TGCGCCAGCAGCTTAGGTGGGGCGGGGGAACAAGAGACCCAGTACTTC. Looking up the rest from reference TRBV5-1 and TRBJ2-5 gives the full variable domain: KAGVTQTPRYLIKTRGQQVTLSCSPISGHRSVSWYQQTPGQGLQFLFEYFSETQRNKGNFPGRFSGRQFSNSRSEMNVSTLELGDSALYLCASSLGGAGEQETQYFGPGTRLLVL.

The V call is TRBV5-1, the J call TRBJ2-7; 10 bases line up with TRBD1. This CDR3 region has 15 residues. Trimming at V came to 3 bases and at J to 3 bases, leaving 6 bases not matched to a gene. The V gene's germline CDR1 is SGHRS and CDR2 YFSETQ. CDR3 in DNA: TGCGCCAGCAGCTCCGGTAGGGACAGGGGCTACGAGCAGTACTTC. The encoded protein is CASSSGRDRGYEQYF.

In regard to this clonotype: A read error may explain this, as a much larger clone is one base away. This chain links TRBV9 with TRBJ2-1; tentatively, D is TRBD1 or TRBD2 (6 bases each). V lost 2 bases to trimming and J lost 5 bases, with 17 bases between them. This CDR3 spans 16 amino acids. The germline V gene has CDR1 SGDLS and CDR2 YYNGEE. CDR3 in amino acids: CASSVTRGEAHNEQFF. CDR3 sequence (DNA): TGTGCCAGCAGCGTCACAAGGGGGGAGGCGCACAATGAGCAGTTCTTC.

The rearrangement links TRBV30 to TRBJ1-1; tentative D call: TRBD1 (5 bases). Per germline, CDR1 GTSNPN and CDR2 SVGIG (reference sequence). The CDR3 has 12 amino acids. V was pared by 5 bases and J by 5 bases, with 12 bases between. The CDR3 sequence is CAWGTGWTEAFF. DNA of the CDR3: TGTGCCTGGGGGACGGGATGGACTGAAGCTTTCTTT.

This clonotype has ten or more counts. This chain links TRBV20-1 with TRBJ2-1; 8 bases are a match to TRBD2. The germline gives CDR1 DFQATT, CDR2 SNEGSKA (reference sequence). Losses at the gene ends were 6 bases for V and 0 bases for J; bases not matched to a gene: 7. This CDR3 contains 15 residues. DNA of the CDR3: TGCAGTGCGACTCGGGGGGGTCACTCCTACAATGAGCAGTTCTTC. Its protein product is CSATRGGHSYNEQFF.

This chain connects TRBV20-1 to TRBJ2-5; D not resolved. The end of the DNA aligns better with TRBJ2-7, so the J call may be wrong. This CDR3 region has 11 residues. The germline gives CDR1 DFQATT, CDR2 SNEGSKA (reference sequence). The CDR3 loop reads CSASPSYEQYF. The CDR3 DNA reads as TGCAGTGCTAGTCCCAGCTACGAGCAGTACTTC.

A word on this clonotype: This could be a read error, since a much larger clone is one nucleotide away. Written as DNA, the CDR3 is TGTGCCAGCAGTTTGGACAGAAACTCCTACAATGAGCAGTACTTC. It codes for CASSLDRNSYNEQYF. The gene calls are TRBV28 and TRBJ2-1, with D maybe TRBD1 (6 bases). The DNA end lines up better with TRBJ2-7; the J call may be wrong. The CDR3 consists of 15 residues. The V gene's germline CDR1 is MDHEN and CDR2 SYDVKM.

At least ten counts were recorded for this clonotype. A much more abundant neighbour one base away suggests this may be a read error. This chain uses TRBV2 with TRBJ2-7, with D possibly being TRBD1 or TRBD2 (6 bases each). Trimming took 6 bases from V and 0 from J, leaving 12 bases between them. Looked up from germline, CDR1 is SNHLY and CDR2 is FYNNEI. The CDR3 spans 14 residues. CDR3 DNA sequence: TGTGCCAGCAGGGAGGGGGTTGGCTCCTACGAGCAGTACTTC. Translation gives CASREGVGSYEQYF.

The chain is built from TRBV30 and TRBJ2-7; D perhaps matches TRBD2 (6 bases). The DNA matches TRBJ2-5 better at its end, which makes the J call doubtful. CDR1 is GTSNPN and CDR2 is SVGIG in the germline V gene (reference sequence). The CDR3 covers 13 residues. In nucleotides, the CDR3 is TGTGCCTGGAGGGGACTTCGCGCAGAGACCCAGTACTTC. It yields the protein CAWRGLRAETQYF.